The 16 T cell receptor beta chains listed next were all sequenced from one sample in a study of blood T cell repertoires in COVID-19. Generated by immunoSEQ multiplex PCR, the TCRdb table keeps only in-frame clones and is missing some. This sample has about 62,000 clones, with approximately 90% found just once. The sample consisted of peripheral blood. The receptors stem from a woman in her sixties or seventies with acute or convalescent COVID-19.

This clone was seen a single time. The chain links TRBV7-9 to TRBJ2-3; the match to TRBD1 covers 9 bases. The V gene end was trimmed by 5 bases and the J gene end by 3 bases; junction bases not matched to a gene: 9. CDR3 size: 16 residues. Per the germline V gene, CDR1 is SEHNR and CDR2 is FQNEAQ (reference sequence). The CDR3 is CASSPKPGQGTDTQYF. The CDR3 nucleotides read TGTGCCAGCAGCCCTAAACCGGGACAGGGTACAGATACGCAGTATTTT.

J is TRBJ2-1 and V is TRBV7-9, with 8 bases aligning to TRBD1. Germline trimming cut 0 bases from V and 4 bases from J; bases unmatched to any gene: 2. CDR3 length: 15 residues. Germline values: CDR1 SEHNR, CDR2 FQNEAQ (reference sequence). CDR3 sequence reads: CASSLAQGVYNEQFF. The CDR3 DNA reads TGTGCCAGCAGCTTAGCACAGGGGGTTTACAATGAGCAGTTCTTC.

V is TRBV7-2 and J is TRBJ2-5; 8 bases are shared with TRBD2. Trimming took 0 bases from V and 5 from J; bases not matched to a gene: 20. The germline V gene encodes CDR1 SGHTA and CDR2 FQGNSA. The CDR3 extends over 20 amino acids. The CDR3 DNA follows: TGTGCCAGCAGCTTAGCGGGGGGCGCGGTAGGGGCGGGAGGAGTGGAGACCCAGTACTTC. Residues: CASSLAGGAVGAGGVETQYF.

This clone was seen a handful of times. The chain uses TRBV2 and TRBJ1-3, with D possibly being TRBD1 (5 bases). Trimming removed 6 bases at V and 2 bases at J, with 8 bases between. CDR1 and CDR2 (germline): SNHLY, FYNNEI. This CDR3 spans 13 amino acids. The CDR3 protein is CASSQGAGNTIYF. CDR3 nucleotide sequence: TGTGCCAGCAGCCAGGGCGCTGGAAACACCATATATTTT.

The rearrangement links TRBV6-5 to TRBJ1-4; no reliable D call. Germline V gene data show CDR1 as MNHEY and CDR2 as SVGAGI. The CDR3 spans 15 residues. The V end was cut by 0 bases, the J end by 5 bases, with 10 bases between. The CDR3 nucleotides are TGTGCCAGCAGTTACTCGGGCAGGATCAATGAAAAACTGTTTTTT. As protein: CASSYSGRINEKLFF.

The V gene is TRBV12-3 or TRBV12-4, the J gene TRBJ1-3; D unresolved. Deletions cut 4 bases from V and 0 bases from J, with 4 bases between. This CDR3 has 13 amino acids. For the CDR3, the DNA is TGTGCCAGCAGTTCCAGCTCTGGAAACACCATATATTTT. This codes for CASSSSSGNTIYF.

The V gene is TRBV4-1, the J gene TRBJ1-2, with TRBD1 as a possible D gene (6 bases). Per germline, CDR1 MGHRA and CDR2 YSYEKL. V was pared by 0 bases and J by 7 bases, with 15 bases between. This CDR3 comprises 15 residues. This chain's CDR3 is CASSQDQAGVGGYTF. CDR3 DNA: TGCGCCAGCAGCCAAGATCAGGCAGGGGTGGGTGGCTACACCTTC.

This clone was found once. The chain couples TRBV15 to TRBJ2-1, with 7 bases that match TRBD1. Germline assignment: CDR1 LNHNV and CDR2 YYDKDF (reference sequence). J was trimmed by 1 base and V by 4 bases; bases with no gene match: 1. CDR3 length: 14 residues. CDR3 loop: CATSKQGSYNEQFF. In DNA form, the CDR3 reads TGTGCCACCAGCAAACAGGGGTCCTACAATGAGCAGTTCTTC.

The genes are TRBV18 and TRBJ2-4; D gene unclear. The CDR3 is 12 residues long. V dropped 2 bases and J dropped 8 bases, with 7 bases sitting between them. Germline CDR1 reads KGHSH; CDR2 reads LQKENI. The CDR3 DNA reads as TGTGCCAGCTCACCAAGCCGGGACATTCAGTACTTC. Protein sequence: CASSPSRDIQYF.

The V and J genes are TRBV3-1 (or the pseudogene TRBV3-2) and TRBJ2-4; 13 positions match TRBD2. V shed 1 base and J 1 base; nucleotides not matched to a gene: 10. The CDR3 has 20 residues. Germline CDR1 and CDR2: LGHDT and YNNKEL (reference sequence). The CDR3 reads CASSQVRLAGGVAAKNIQYF. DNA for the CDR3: TGTGCCAGCAGCCAAGTAAGACTAGCGGGAGGTGTGGCGGCCAAAAACATTCAGTACTTC.

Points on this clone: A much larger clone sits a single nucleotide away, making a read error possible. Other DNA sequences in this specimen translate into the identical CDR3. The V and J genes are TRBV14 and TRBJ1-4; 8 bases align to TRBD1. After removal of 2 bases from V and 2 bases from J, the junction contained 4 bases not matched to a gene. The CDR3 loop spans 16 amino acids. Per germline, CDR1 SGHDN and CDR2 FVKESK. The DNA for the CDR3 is TGTGCCAGCAGCCAAAGGCAGGGGGCCACTAATGAAAAACTGTTTTTT. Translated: CASSQRQGATNEKLFF.

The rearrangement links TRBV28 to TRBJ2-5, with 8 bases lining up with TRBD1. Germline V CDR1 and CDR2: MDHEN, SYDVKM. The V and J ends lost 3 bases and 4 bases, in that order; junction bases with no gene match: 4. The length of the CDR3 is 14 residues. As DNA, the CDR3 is TGTGCCAGCAGTTTCGGACAGGGTGGAGAGACCCAGTACTTC. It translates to CASSFGQGGETQYF. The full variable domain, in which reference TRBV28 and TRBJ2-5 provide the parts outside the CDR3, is DVKVTQSSRYLVKRTGEKVFLECVQDMDHENMFWYRQDPGLGLRLIYFSYDVKMKEKGDIPEGYSVSREKKERFSLILESASTNQTSMYLCASSFGQGGETQYFGPGTRLLVL.

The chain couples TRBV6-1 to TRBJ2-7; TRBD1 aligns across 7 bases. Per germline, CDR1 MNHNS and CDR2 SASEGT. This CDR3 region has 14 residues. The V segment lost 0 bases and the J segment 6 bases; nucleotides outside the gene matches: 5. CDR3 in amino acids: CASSEALTGAEQYV. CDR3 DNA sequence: TGTGCCAGCAGTGAAGCTCTTACAGGGGCCGAGCAGTACGTC.

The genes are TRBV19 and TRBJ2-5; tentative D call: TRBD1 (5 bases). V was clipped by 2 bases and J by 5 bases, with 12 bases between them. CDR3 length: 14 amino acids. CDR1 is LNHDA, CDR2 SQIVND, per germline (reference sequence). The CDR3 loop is CASSISRVGETQYF. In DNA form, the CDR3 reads TGTGCCAGTAGTATATCCAGGGTTGGGGAGACCCAGTACTTC. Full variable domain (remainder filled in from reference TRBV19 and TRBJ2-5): DGGITQSPKYLFRKEGQNVTLSCEQNLNHDAMYWYRQDPGQGLRLIYYSQIVNDFQKGDIAEGYSVSREKKESFPLTVTSAQKNPTAFYLCASSISRVGETQYFGPGTRLLVL.

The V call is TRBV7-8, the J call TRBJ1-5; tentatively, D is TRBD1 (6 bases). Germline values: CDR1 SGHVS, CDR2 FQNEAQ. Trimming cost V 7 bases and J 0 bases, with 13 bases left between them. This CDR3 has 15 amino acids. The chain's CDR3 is CASTRTDNSNQPQHF. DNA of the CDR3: TGTGCCAGCACCAGGACAGACAATAGCAATCAGCCCCAGCATTTT.

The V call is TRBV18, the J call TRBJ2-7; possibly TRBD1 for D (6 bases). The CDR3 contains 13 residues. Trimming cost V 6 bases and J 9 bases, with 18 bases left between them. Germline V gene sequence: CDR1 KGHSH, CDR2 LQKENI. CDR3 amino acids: CASSRKRQEGQYV. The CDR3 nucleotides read TGTGCCAGCTCCCGGAAGAGACAGGAAGGGCAGTACGTC.